One and the same sample provided the 25 T cell receptor beta chains below, sequenced in a study of CD8 T cells in Susac syndrome (dated by TCRdb to the late 2010s). Receptors were amplified or captured by the immunoSEQ multiplex PCR assay. RNA was extracted with the RNeasy kit and about 0.5 to 1 ug was reverse transcribed using random hexamers. In TCRdb, the public reads were trimmed at Q25 with fastp and aligned with MiXCR, with productive beta chains retained. Every CDR3 protein is listed once, alongside the most common genes and DNA of its rows. This sample lists about 180,000 distinct CDR3 sequences; 93% were detected once. Of the sample, around 0.097% falls within the top ten clones. Sequencing was carried out using CD4+ T cells from PBMCs. These TCRs come from a human donor with multiple sclerosis.

The V gene is TRBV9, the J gene TRBJ2-5; D not resolved. Trimming pared 5 bases from V and 0 bases from J, leaving 11 bases between. Germline CDR1 is SGDLS and CDR2 is YYNGEE. The CDR3 covers 14 residues. CDR3 sequence: CASSPNDNQETQYF. DNA of the CDR3: TGTGCCAGCAGTCCTAACGACAACCAAGAGACCCAGTACTTC.

This chain connects TRBV5-1 to TRBJ1-1; D is undetermined. This CDR3 comprises 14 residues. The V gene's germline CDR1 is SGHRS and CDR2 YFSETQ. The ends were cut back, 0 bases at V and 3 bases at J, with 9 bases in the middle. The CDR3 DNA reads TGCGCCAGCAGCTTGGCAGCTACTGACACTGAAGCTTTCTTT. It specifies CASSLAATDTEAFF. Full variable domain (missing parts from reference TRBV5-1 and TRBJ1-1): KAGVTQTPRYLIKTRGQQVTLSCSPISGHRSVSWYQQTPGQGLQFLFEYFSETQRNKGNFPGRFSGRQFSNSRSEMNVSTLELGDSALYLCASSLAATDTEAFFGQGTRLTVV.

This clonotype was picked up one time. The genes are TRBV5-1 and TRBJ2-6; D gene uncertain. The CDR3 extends over 14 amino acids. V was pared by 4 bases and J by 0 bases, with 5 bases between. Germline assignment: CDR1 SGHRS and CDR2 YFSETQ. DNA for the CDR3: TGCGCCAGCAGCGTGTACTCTGGGGCCAACGTCCTGACTTTC. Its translation is CASSVYSGANVLTF.

The chain recombines TRBV2 with TRBJ2-3; no clear D. This CDR3 spans 13 amino acids. Germline CDR1 and CDR2: SNHLY and FYNNEI. Trimming left V 3 bases short and J 2 bases short, with 6 bases between. As DNA, the CDR3 is TGTGCCAGCAGTGACCAGATCACAGATACGCAGTATTTT. It specifies CASSDQITDTQYF.

This chain connects TRBV28 to TRBJ1-2, with 8 bases fitting TRBD1. CDR3 length: 16 amino acids. Germline assignment: CDR1 MDHEN and CDR2 SYDVKM. V trimming: 6 bases; J trimming: 3 bases; junction bases outside the gene matches: 12. The CDR3 region is CASRRETGAGDYGYTF. DNA of the CDR3: TGTGCCAGCAGACGGGAGACAGGGGCAGGTGACTATGGCTACACCTTC.

The chain joins TRBV29-1 to TRBJ2-3, with 13 bases identical to TRBD2. After removal of 4 bases from V and 6 bases from J, the junction contained 16 bases not matched to a gene. CDR3 size: 18 residues. Germline values: CDR1 SQVTM, CDR2 ANQGSEA. Here the CDR3 DNA reads TGCAGCGTTGGTAGGCGTACTAGCGGGGGGGCTTTCAGTGATACGCAGTATTTT. It yields the protein CSVGRRTSGGAFSDTQYF.

The chain is built from TRBV19 and TRBJ2-3; no clear D gene. With 4 bases removed from V and 5 bases from J, the gap between germline ends came to 10 bases. This CDR3 has 13 residues. Germline V gene data show CDR1 as LNHDA and CDR2 as SQIVND (reference sequence). CDR3 DNA: TGTGCCAGTAGTACTAGGGCAAGAGATACGCAGTATTTT. Protein sequence: CASSTRARDTQYF.

This sequence joins TRBV9 and TRBJ2-2, with TRBD2 matching over 15 bases. With 3 bases clipped from V and 0 bases from J, the junction kept 3 bases outside the gene matches. The CDR3 loop spans 18 amino acids. Looked up from germline, CDR1 is SGDLS and CDR2 is YYNGEE. The CDR3 spells CASSAGLAGGANTGELFF. Here the CDR3 DNA reads TGTGCCAGCAGCGCGGGACTAGCGGGAGGCGCGAACACCGGGGAGCTGTTTTTT.

This CDR3 is CASSQTGSGYTF. CDR3 coding DNA: TGTGCCAGCAGTCAAACAGGCTCCGGCTACACCTTC. This chain joins TRBV6-5 and TRBJ1-2, with D possibly being TRBD1 (5 bases). Germline V CDR1 and CDR2: MNHEY, SVGAGI. V was pared by 5 bases and J by 8 bases, with 12 bases between. This CDR3 spans 12 amino acids.

CDR3 loop: CASSRPVAASSYEQYF. The CDR3 DNA reads as TGTGCCAGCAGCCGACCCGTAGCGGCCAGCTCCTACGAGCAGTACTTC. V usage is TRBV2 and J usage is TRBJ2-7; TRBD2 might be the D (6 bases). The CDR3 covers 16 residues. The germline gives CDR1 SNHLY, CDR2 FYNNEI. Trimming stripped 6 bases from V and 0 bases from J, with 18 bases between. The complete variable domain, with remaining parts taken from reference TRBV2 and TRBJ2-7, reads EPEVTQTPSHQVTQMGQEVILRCVPISNHLYFYWYRQILGQKVEFLVSFYNNEISEKSEIFDDQFSVERPDGSNFTLKIRSTKLEDSAMYFCASSRPVAASSYEQYFGPGTRLTVT.

The chain links TRBV4-1 to TRBJ2-6; 7 bases agree with TRBD1. Germline-derived CDR1 and CDR2 are MGHRA and YSYEKL. The CDR3 has 18 amino acids. Trimming cost V 1 base and J 4 bases; bases outside gene matches: 10. CDR3 sequence: CASSQGRQGRIGANVLTF. CDR3 nucleotides: TGCGCCAGCAGCCAAGGACGACAGGGCCGCATCGGGGCCAACGTCCTGACTTTC.

This clonotype was detected once. V and J are TRBV14 and TRBJ2-7; D is uncertain. Trimming left V 4 bases short and J 3 bases short, with 16 bases between. CDR1 and CDR2 from the germline V gene are SGHDN and FVKESK. The CDR3 consists of 15 residues. In DNA form, the CDR3 reads TGTGCCAGCAGCCCCCGGTTCCGGACGGTCTACGAGCAGTACTTC. Translation: CASSPRFRTVYEQYF.

The V call is TRBV24-1, the J call TRBJ2-1; D is unclear. Germline CDR1 and CDR2: KGHDR and SFDVKD. The CDR3 runs 16 residues. The V end was cut by 6 bases, the J end by 5 bases, with 19 bases between. Written as DNA, the CDR3 is TGTGCCACCAGTCCGGGCAGCCTCCCCGCAAACAATGAGCAGTTCTTC. It yields the protein CATSPGSLPANNEQFF.

V gene TRBV20-1 combines with J gene TRBJ1-2, with D possibly TRBD1 on 6 matching bases. The germline V and J ends were trimmed by 6 bases and 8 bases, with 16 bases remaining between them. Germline V gene data show CDR1 as DFQATT and CDR2 as SNEGSKA (reference sequence). The CDR3 is made up of 12 amino acids. This CDR3 reads CSAPMGAGGYTF. In nucleotides, the CDR3 is TGCAGTGCCCCGATGGGGGCTGGAGGCTACACCTTC.

The rearrangement uses TRBV2 and TRBJ2-5; D possibly corresponds to TRBD2 (5 bases). CDR1 and CDR2 (germline): SNHLY, FYNNEI. V lost 5 bases and J 1 base, leaving 14 bases between the germline ends. This CDR3 is built from 15 residues. The CDR3, as DNA: TGTGCCAGCAGTCCCCCGGACTTATTCCAAGAGACCCAGTACTTC. Translated, it gives CASSPPDLFQETQYF.

The CDR3 coding sequence is TGCGCCAGCAGCTCGGGACTGACGAACACCGGGGAGCTGTTTTTT. This sequence encodes CASSSGLTNTGELFF. J is TRBJ2-2 and V is TRBV5-1; TRBD2 might be the D (6 bases). Trimming removed 3 bases at V and 0 bases at J, with 9 bases between. CDR3 length: 15 amino acids. CDR1 SGHRS and CDR2 YFSETQ come from the germline V gene.

The rearrangement joins TRBV3-1 to TRBJ2-3, with a tentative D call TRBD2 (5 bases). This CDR3 contains 16 residues. Germline V lookup: CDR1 LGHDT, CDR2 YNNKEL (reference sequence). V was cut by 3 bases and J by 4 bases, with 17 bases left in between. The CDR3 DNA reads as TGTGCCAGCAGCCAGAGGGTCTCCGTCTGGGCAGATACGCAGTATTTT. It is translated as CASSQRVSVWADTQYF.

The chain links TRBV7-3 to TRBJ1-1; the D is unclear. The CDR3 runs to 13 residues. Germline CDR1 reads SGHTA; CDR2 reads FQGTGA. The V end was cut by 4 bases, the J end by 3 bases, with 9 bases between. CDR3 sequence reads: CASSSGGDTEAFF. DNA for the CDR3: TGTGCCAGCAGCTCCGGCGGGGACACTGAAGCTTTCTTT.

The chain joins TRBV30 to TRBJ2-3; TRBD2 aligns across 9 bases. The CDR3 spans 14 residues. The trim removed 5 bases at V and 8 bases at J, leaving 11 bases unmatched. Germline V lookup: CDR1 GTSNPN, CDR2 SVGIG (reference sequence). The CDR3 sequence is CAWGPRGGPGTQYF. CDR3 in DNA: TGTGCCTGGGGCCCGCGGGGGGGACCTGGTACGCAGTATTTT.

The V gene is TRBV9, the J gene TRBJ1-2; unclear D gene. Germline CDR1 and CDR2: SGDLS and YYNGEE. Trimming removed 4 bases from V and 4 bases from J, with 14 bases in between. The length of the CDR3 is 14 residues. CDR3 nucleotides: TGTGCCAGCAGCCCTCGGGAGGGAGGCTATGGCTACACCTTC. Protein product: CASSPREGGYGYTF. Based on the CDR3 plus reference TRBV9 and TRBJ1-2, the full variable domain is DSGVTQTPKHLITATGQRVTLRCSPRSGDLSVYWYQQSLDQGLQFLIQYYNGEERAKGNILERFSAQQFPDLHSELNLSSLELGDSALYFCASSPREGGYGYTFGSGTRLTVV.

Only one count was recorded for this clonotype. J is TRBJ2-1 and V is TRBV6-6; TRBD1 agrees at 9 bases. CDR1 and CDR2 from the germline V gene are MNHNY and SVGAGI (reference sequence). The ends lost 6 bases at V and 9 bases at J; junction bases unmatched: 3. The CDR3 is 12 residues long. CDR3 DNA sequence: TGTGCCAGCAGACAGGGGGCGGGTGAGCAGTTCTTC. This sequence encodes CASRQGAGEQFF.

This clonotype was picked up a small number of times. The gene calls are TRBV18 and TRBJ2-5, with a weak D call TRBD1 (6 bases). This CDR3 spans 14 amino acids. Germline CDR1 and CDR2: KGHSH and LQKENI. Trimming stripped 3 bases from V and 2 bases from J, with 10 bases between. The CDR3 region is CASSPNGQQETQYF. CDR3 nucleotide sequence: TGTGCCAGCTCACCGAATGGACAGCAAGAGACCCAGTACTTC.

This CDR3 reads CASSRSERTDTQYF. CDR3 nucleotides: TGTGCCAGCTCACGCTCCGAAAGAACAGATACGCAGTATTTT. The chain employs TRBV18 and TRBJ2-3; no clear D gene. This CDR3 has 14 residues. From germline, CDR1 is KGHSH and CDR2 LQKENI. The germline V and J ends were trimmed by 4 bases and 3 bases, with 11 bases remaining between them. The whole variable domain, filled in from reference TRBV18 and TRBJ2-3, reads NAGVMQNPRHLVRRRGQEARLRCSPMKGHSHVYWYRQLPEEGLKFMVYLQKENIIDESGMPKERFSAEFPKEGPSILRIQQVVRGDSAAYFCASSRSERTDTQYFGPGTRLTVL.

The V call is TRBV27, the J call TRBJ2-3; no clear D. The CDR3 has 15 residues. Germline V gene sequence: CDR1 MNHEY, CDR2 SMNVEV (reference sequence). V lost 3 bases and J lost 0, with 10 bases in between. CDR3 DNA: TGTGCCAGCAGTTTCACTCGCTTCAGCACAGATACGCAGTATTTT. Its protein is CASSFTRFSTDTQYF.

The V call is TRBV18, the J call TRBJ2-5, with 8 bases matching TRBD1. Germline CDR1 is KGHSH and CDR2 is LQKENI. The CDR3 is made up of 14 amino acids. Trimming took 4 bases from V and 5 from J; bases not matched to a gene: 6. CDR3 sequence reads: CASSRGQVGETQYF. The CDR3 nucleotides are TGTGCCAGCTCACGGGGACAGGTGGGGGAGACCCAGTACTTC. Variable domain in full (rest from reference TRBV18 and TRBJ2-5): NAGVMQNPRHLVRRRGQEARLRCSPMKGHSHVYWYRQLPEEGLKFMVYLQKENIIDESGMPKERFSAEFPKEGPSILRIQQVVRGDSAAYFCASSRGQVGETQYFGPGTRLLVL.